One and the same sample provided the 23 T cell receptor beta chains below, sequenced in a study of cytomegalovirus exposure and HLA in healthy donors (dated by TCRdb to 2016 to 2017). Libraries were built with the immunoSEQ multiplex PCR assay. As stored in TCRdb, this immuneACCESS dataset retains in-frame rearrangements with V and J assigned. A fraction of the clones does not appear; measured against another copy, unresolved V genes explain less than half of the discrepancy, and the remainder lacks a known reason. For this sample there are fewer than 250,000 clones; 87% appear just once. Approximately 2.5% of the sample is held by the ten biggest clonotypes. Sequenced input: PBMCs. All receptors come from a man younger than 35 in good health and CMV-seronegative.

V and J are TRBV6-5 and TRBJ2-7, with TRBD2 as a possible D gene (6 bases). The CDR3 covers 13 residues. CDR1 and CDR2 (germline): MNHEY, SVGAGI. Between the trimmed V and J ends, which lost 10 bases and 2 bases, there was a span of 15 bases. The CDR3 loop is CANSREVTYEQYF. CDR3 bases: TGTGCCAACTCCAGGGAGGTTACCTACGAGCAGTACTTC.

The chain employs TRBV11-2 and TRBJ1-1, with D tentatively TRBD1 (5 bases). V gave up 0 bases and J gave up 4 bases, with 9 bases separating them. CDR3 length equals 14 residues. CDR1 SGHAT and CDR2 FQNNGV come from the germline V gene. The CDR3 region is CASSLEPGGTEAFF. CDR3 nucleotides: TGTGCCAGCAGCTTAGAACCGGGGGGCACTGAAGCTTTCTTT.

The genes are TRBV27 and TRBJ2-3, with 7 bases aligning to TRBD1. There are 15 residues in the CDR3. J lost 3 bases, V lost 8 bases, and 11 bases had no gene match. The germline gives CDR1 MNHEY, CDR2 SMNVEV (reference sequence). CDR3 residues: CASCPVGGLTDTQYF. CDR3 DNA: TGTGCCAGCTGTCCGGTAGGGGGCCTTACAGATACGCAGTATTTT.

The chain has TRBV28 and TRBJ2-3; 10 nucleotides line up with TRBD2. Germline CDR1 is MDHEN and CDR2 is SYDVKM. After removal of 11 bases from V and 3 bases from J, the junction contained 8 bases not matched to a gene. The CDR3 has 14 amino acids. The CDR3 DNA follows: TGTGCCGGGGGAGCGGGGGGGATTACAGATACGCAGTATTTT. Translated, it gives CAGGAGGITDTQYF.

The rearrangement uses TRBV9 and TRBJ1-1, with D maybe TRBD1 (5 bases). The CDR3 has 16 amino acids. Germline loops: CDR1 SGDLS, CDR2 YYNGEE. Trimming removed 4 bases from V and 0 bases from J, with 16 bases in between. The CDR3 is CASSSHDDSLNTEAFF. CDR3 coding DNA: TGTGCCAGCAGCTCTCACGACGACAGCTTGAACACTGAAGCTTTCTTT.

This chain connects TRBV9 to TRBJ2-3, with 8 bases matching TRBD1. This CDR3 has 15 residues. The V gene's germline CDR1 is SGDLS and CDR2 YYNGEE. The V gene end was trimmed by 4 bases and the J gene end by 2 bases; junction bases not matched to a gene: 6. This chain's CDR3 is CASSPTGVVTDTQYF. As DNA, the CDR3 is TGTGCCAGCAGCCCGACAGGGGTGGTCACAGATACGCAGTATTTT.

The J gene is TRBJ2-2, the V gene TRBV11-3, with TRBD1 matching over 9 bases. After removal of 5 bases from V and 6 bases from J, the junction contained 10 bases not matched to a gene. This CDR3 has 16 residues. CDR1 SGHNT and CDR2 YENEEA come from the germline V gene. As DNA, the CDR3 is TGTGCCAGCAGCCAACCGGGACAGGGTATAGCCGGGGAGCTGTTTTTT. It yields the protein CASSQPGQGIAGELFF.

CDR3 loop: CAISVGAYHPVPFASYEQYF. The CDR3 DNA follows: TGTGCCATCAGTGTAGGGGCCTACCATCCTGTACCATTCGCCTCCTACGAGCAGTACTTC. The chain carries TRBV10-3 and TRBJ2-7; a possible D gene is TRBD1 (5 bases). V lost 4 bases and J lost 0, with 28 bases in between. This CDR3 contains 20 residues. Per germline, CDR1 ENHRY and CDR2 SYGVKD.

This chain links TRBV9 with TRBJ2-2; D may be TRBD2 (6 bases). V gave up 4 bases and J gave up 8 bases, with 18 bases separating them. This CDR3 spans 15 amino acids. Germline values: CDR1 SGDLS, CDR2 YYNGEE. The chain's CDR3 is CASSRTGGLYGELFF. In nucleotides, the CDR3 is TGTGCCAGCAGCCGGACCGGGGGATTATATGGGGAGCTGTTTTTT.

V gene TRBV15 combines with J gene TRBJ2-7; 12 bases are shared with TRBD1. Trimming took 3 bases from V and 5 from J; bases not matched to a gene: 5. Germline V gene data show CDR1 as LNHNV and CDR2 as YYDKDF (reference sequence). The CDR3 is made up of 15 amino acids. The CDR3 DNA follows: TGTGCCACCAGCAGGGGGACAGGGGGCTGGAACGAGCAGTACTTC. Amino acid sequence: CATSRGTGGWNEQYF.

The chain is built from TRBV27 and TRBJ1-2, with D tentatively TRBD1 (6 bases). The V end lost 0 bases, the J end lost 0 bases, and 11 bases lay between the germline ends. The CDR3 is 16 residues long. Germline CDR1 MNHEY, CDR2 SMNVEV (reference sequence). CDR3 residues: CASSLSYRDTNYGYTF. CDR3 coding DNA: TGTGCCAGCAGTTTATCGTACCGGGACACTAACTATGGCTACACCTTC.

This CDR3 reads CASSLSRGSLTPLHF. The CDR3 DNA reads as TGTGCCAGCAGTTTATCGCGGGGTTCCTTGACACCCCTCCACTTT. V usage is TRBV27 and J usage is TRBJ1-6; D not resolved. This CDR3 comprises 15 residues. Trimming removed 0 bases at V and 11 bases at J, with 14 bases between. From germline, CDR1 is MNHEY and CDR2 SMNVEV (reference sequence).

V gene TRBV30 combines with J gene TRBJ1-5; D is ambiguous. V was cut by 3 bases and J by 0 bases, with 6 bases left in between. CDR1 and CDR2 from the germline V gene are GTSNPN and SVGIG (reference sequence). The CDR3 totals 13 residues. The CDR3 region has the DNA TGTGCCTGGAGGCGAGATAGCAATCAGCCCCAGCATTTT. It encodes CAWRRDSNQPQHF.

The J gene is TRBJ2-7, the V gene TRBV29-1; a possible D gene is TRBD2 (6 bases). V lost 2 bases and J lost 2, with 10 bases in between. CDR1 is SQVTM and CDR2 is ANQGSEA in the germline V gene. The CDR3 consists of 13 residues. The CDR3 loop reads CSVETGEAYEQYF. For the CDR3, the DNA is TGCAGCGTTGAAACGGGGGAGGCCTACGAGCAGTACTTC.

The rearrangement links TRBV19 to TRBJ2-5, with D perhaps TRBD1 (5 bases). Trimming stripped 5 bases from V and 2 bases from J, with 9 bases between. This CDR3 has 13 residues. Germline CDR1 LNHDA, CDR2 SQIVND (reference sequence). CDR3 sequence reads: CASSPRQQETQYF. The CDR3 DNA reads as TGTGCCAGTAGTCCGCGACAGCAAGAGACCCAGTACTTC.

V gene TRBV4-1 combines with J gene TRBJ1-1; tentative D call: TRBD1 (5 bases). The CDR3 extends over 14 amino acids. Trimming left V 1 base short and J 4 bases short, with 10 bases between. In germline, CDR1 is MGHRA, CDR2 YSYEKL. CDR3 residues: CASSQGEGRTEAFF. The CDR3 DNA is TGCGCCAGCAGCCAAGGGGAGGGGCGCACTGAAGCTTTCTTT.

This clone was recorded only once. V gene TRBV27 combines with J gene TRBJ1-3, with D possibly matching TRBD1 (6 bases). Germline loops: CDR1 MNHEY, CDR2 SMNVEV (reference sequence). The length of the CDR3 is 15 residues. V lost 4 bases and J lost 4, with 14 bases in between. CDR3 sequence reads: CASSWRGARGNTIYF. CDR3 nucleotide sequence: TGTGCCAGCAGTTGGCGGGGGGCAAGAGGAAACACCATATATTTT.

The gene calls are TRBV6-5 and TRBJ2-3; 8 positions agree with TRBD1. J was trimmed by 4 bases and V by 5 bases; bases with no gene match: 5. CDR3 length: 14 residues. CDR1 is MNHEY, CDR2 SVGAGI, per germline. The CDR3 reads CASSPRGLADTQYF. The CDR3 bases are TGTGCCAGCAGTCCCAGGGGGCTAGCAGATACGCAGTATTTT.

V usage is TRBV6-6 and J usage is TRBJ2-7; tentative D call: TRBD2 (6 bases). V dropped 6 bases and J dropped 5 bases, with 20 bases sitting between them. The CDR3 loop spans 15 amino acids. The germline CDR1 and CDR2 sequences are MNHNY and SVGAGI (reference sequence). CDR3 in DNA: TGTGCCAGCAGCCCTCACTTCGCCCCGGGGGACGAGCAGTACTTC. This translates into CASSPHFAPGDEQYF.

The chain uses TRBV27 and TRBJ1-1; TRBD1 matches 8 bases. Losses at the gene ends were 5 bases for V and 1 base for J; bases not matched to a gene: 6. This CDR3 has 15 residues. Germline CDR1 is MNHEY and CDR2 is SMNVEV (reference sequence). This CDR3 reads CASSIDRGWNTEAFF. The DNA for the CDR3 is TGTGCCAGCAGTATCGACAGGGGTTGGAACACTGAAGCTTTCTTT.

This clone is a singleton in its sample. Here the CDR3 DNA reads TGTGCCAGCAGTTTTGCGGGGTCCTCCTACAATGAGCAGTTCTTC. Translated, it gives CASSFAGSSYNEQFF. The chain is built from TRBV27 and TRBJ2-1, with a weak D call TRBD2 (6 bases). CDR1 is MNHEY and CDR2 is SMNVEV in the germline V gene (reference sequence). The CDR3 totals 15 residues. V was trimmed by 3 bases and J by 0 bases, leaving 9 bases between them.

The chain is built from TRBV7-2 and TRBJ2-1; 10 nucleotides align to TRBD2. Looked up from germline, CDR1 is SGHTA and CDR2 is FQGNSA. The CDR3 has 15 amino acids. J was trimmed by 3 bases and V by 3 bases; bases with no gene match: 2. The CDR3: CASSFGTSVYNEQFF. The CDR3 nucleotides read TGTGCCAGCAGCTTCGGGACTAGCGTCTACAATGAGCAGTTCTTC.

The chain recombines TRBV27 with TRBJ2-7, with D possibly TRBD2 on 6 matching bases. The CDR3 has 15 residues. The V gene's germline CDR1 is MNHEY and CDR2 SMNVEV (reference sequence). V dropped 2 bases and J dropped 2 bases, with 13 bases sitting between them. The CDR3 region has the DNA TGTGCCAGCAGTTTAGGGCAGGGAGGAGCCTACGAGCAGTACTTC. This encodes CASSLGQGGAYEQYF.